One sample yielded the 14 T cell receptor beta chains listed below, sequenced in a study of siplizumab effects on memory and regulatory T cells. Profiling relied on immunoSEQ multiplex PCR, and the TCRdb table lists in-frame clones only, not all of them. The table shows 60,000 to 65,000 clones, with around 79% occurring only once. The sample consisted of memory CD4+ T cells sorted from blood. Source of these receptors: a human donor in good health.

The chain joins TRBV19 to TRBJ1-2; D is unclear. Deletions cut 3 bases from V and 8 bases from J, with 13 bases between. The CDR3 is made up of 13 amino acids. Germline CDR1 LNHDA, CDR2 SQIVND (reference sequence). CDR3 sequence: CASSIFWREGYTF. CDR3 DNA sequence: TGTGCCAGTAGTATTTTTTGGAGGGAGGGCTACACCTTC.

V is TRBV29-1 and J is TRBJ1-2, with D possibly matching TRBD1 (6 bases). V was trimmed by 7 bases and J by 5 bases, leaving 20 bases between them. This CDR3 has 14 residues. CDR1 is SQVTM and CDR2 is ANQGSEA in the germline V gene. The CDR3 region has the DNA TGCAGCGAGGGGGGCCCGACGGTTGGGTATGGCTACACCTTC. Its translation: CSEGGPTVGYGYTF. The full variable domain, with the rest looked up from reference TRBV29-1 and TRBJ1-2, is SAVISQKPSRDICQRGTSLTIQCQVDSQVTMMFWYRQQPGQSLTLIATANQGSEATYESGFVIDKFPISRPNLTFSTLTVSNMSPEDSSIYLCSEGGPTVGYGYTFGSGTRLTVV.

CDR3 loop: CASSPSSGGDEQFF. CDR3 sequence (DNA): TGTGCCAGCAGCCCCTCTAGCGGGGGCGATGAGCAGTTCTTC. The V and J genes are TRBV13 and TRBJ2-1, with 10 bases aligning to TRBD2. Germline assignment: CDR1 PRHDT and CDR2 FYEKMQ (reference sequence). V lost 5 bases and J lost 8; bases outside the gene matches: 6. The CDR3 length is 14 residues.

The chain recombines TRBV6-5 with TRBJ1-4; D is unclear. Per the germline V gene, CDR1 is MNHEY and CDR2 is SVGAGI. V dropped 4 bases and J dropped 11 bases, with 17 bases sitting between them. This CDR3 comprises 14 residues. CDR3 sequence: CASSSGSSQKKLFF. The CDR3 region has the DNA TGTGCCAGCAGTTCTGGGAGTTCCCAAAAGAAACTGTTTTTT.

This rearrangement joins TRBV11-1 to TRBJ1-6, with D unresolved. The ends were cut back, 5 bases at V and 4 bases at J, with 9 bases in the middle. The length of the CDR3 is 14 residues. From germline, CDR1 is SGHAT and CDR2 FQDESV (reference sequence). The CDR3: CASSLGVYNSPLHF. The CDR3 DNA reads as TGTGCCAGCAGCCTCGGGGTTTATAATTCACCCCTCCACTTT. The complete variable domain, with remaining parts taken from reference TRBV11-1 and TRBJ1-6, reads EAEVAQSPRYKITEKSQAVAFWCDPISGHATLYWYRQILGQGPELLVQFQDESVVDDSQLPKDRFSAERLKGVDSTLKIQPAELGDSAMYLCASSLGVYNSPLHFGNGTRLTVT.

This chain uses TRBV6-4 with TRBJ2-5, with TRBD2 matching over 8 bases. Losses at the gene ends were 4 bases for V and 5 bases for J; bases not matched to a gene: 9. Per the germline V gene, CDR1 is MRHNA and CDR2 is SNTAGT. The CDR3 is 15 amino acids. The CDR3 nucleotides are TGTGCCAGCAGTGTGACGGGGGGGCCTTTTGAGACCCAGTACTTC. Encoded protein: CASSVTGGPFETQYF.

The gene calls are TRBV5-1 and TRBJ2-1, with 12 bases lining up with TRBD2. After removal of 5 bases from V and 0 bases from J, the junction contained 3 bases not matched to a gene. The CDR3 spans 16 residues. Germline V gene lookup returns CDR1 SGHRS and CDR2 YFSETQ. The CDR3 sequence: CASSPTSGGSYNEQFF. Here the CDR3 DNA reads TGCGCCAGCAGTCCGACTAGCGGGGGCTCCTACAATGAGCAGTTCTTC.

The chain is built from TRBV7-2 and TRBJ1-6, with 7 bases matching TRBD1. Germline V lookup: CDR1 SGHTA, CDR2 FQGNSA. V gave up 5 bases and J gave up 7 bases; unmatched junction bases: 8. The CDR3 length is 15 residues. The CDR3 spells CASSQQTGYNSPLHF. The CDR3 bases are TGTGCCAGCAGCCAACAGACAGGGTACAATTCACCCCTCCACTTT.

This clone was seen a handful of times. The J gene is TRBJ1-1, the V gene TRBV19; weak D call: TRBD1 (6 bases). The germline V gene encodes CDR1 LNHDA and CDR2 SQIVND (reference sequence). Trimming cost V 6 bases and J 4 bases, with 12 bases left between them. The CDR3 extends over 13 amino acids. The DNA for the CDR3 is TGTGCCAGTAGCCCCAAGGGGGGCACTGAAGCTTTCTTT. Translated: CASSPKGGTEAFF. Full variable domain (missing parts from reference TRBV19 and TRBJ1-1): DGGITQSPKYLFRKEGQNVTLSCEQNLNHDAMYWYRQDPGQGLRLIYYSQIVNDFQKGDIAEGYSVSREKKESFPLTVTSAQKNPTAFYLCASSPKGGTEAFFGQGTRLTVV.

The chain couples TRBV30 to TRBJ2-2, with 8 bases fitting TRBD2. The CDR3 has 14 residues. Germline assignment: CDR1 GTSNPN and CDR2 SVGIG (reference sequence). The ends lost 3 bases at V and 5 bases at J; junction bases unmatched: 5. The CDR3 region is CAWRTSVTTGELFF. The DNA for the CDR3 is TGTGCCTGGAGGACTAGCGTTACGACCGGGGAGCTGTTTTTT.

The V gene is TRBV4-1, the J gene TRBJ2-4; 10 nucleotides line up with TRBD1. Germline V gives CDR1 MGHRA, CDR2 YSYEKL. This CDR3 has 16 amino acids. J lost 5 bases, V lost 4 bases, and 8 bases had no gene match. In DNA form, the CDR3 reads TGCGCCAGCAGCCGCCTGGACAGGGGGAGAGAAAACATTCAGTACTTC. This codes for CASSRLDRGRENIQYF.

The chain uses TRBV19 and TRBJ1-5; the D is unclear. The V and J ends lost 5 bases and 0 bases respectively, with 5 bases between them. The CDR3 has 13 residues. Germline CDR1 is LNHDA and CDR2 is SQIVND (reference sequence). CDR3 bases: TGTGCCAGTAGTCAGTATAGCAATCAGCCCCAGCATTTT. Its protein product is CASSQYSNQPQHF.

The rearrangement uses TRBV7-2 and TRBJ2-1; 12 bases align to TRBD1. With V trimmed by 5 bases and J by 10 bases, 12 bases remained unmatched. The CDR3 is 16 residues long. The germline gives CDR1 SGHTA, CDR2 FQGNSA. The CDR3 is CASSHTAGQGAREQFF. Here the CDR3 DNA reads TGTGCCAGCAGCCACACTGCGGGACAGGGGGCGAGGGAGCAGTTCTTC.

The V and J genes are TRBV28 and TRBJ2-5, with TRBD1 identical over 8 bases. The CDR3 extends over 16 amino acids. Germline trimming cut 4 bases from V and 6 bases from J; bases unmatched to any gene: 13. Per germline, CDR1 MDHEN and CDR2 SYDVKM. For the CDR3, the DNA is TGTGCCAGCAGTTCTGACAGGGGTCCTACCGTAAAGACCCAGTACTTC. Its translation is CASSSDRGPTVKTQYF.